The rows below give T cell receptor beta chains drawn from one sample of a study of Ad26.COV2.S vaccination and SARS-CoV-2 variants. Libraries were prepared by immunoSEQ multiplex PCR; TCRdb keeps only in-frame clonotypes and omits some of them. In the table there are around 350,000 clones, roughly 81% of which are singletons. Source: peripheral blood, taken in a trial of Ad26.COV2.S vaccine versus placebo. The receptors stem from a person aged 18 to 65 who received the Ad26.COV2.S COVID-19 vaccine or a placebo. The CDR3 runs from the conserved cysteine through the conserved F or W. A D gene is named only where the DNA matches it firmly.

DNA: TGTGCCACCAGCAGGAGCGGGAGGCGGGGTGAGCAGTTCTTC
CDR3: CATSRSGRRGEQFF
J: TRBJ2-1
D: TRBD2
V: TRBV15

DNA: TGTGCCAGCAGTTTCCCTCAACCCGCACCAGACCCTGGCTACACCTTC
CDR3: CASSFPQPAPDPGYTF
J: TRBJ1-2
D: NA
V: TRBV6-2/TRBV6-3

DNA: TGTGCCAGCAGCTCCACTAGCGGGAGTTACCTGGGAGAGACCCAGTACTTC
CDR3: CASSSTSGSYLGETQYF
J: TRBJ2-5
D: TRBD2
V: TRBV2

DNA: TGTGCCAGCAGCGTATATGGTAGGGGGAACACCGGGGAGCTGTTTTTT
CDR3: CASSVYGRGNTGELFF
J: TRBJ2-2
D: NA
V: TRBV9

DNA: TGTGCCAGCAGTATCGTCCGGGGAGATACGCAGTATTTT
CDR3: CASSIVRGDTQYF
J: TRBJ2-3
D: NA
V: TRBV6-4

DNA: TGTGCCAGCAGCAAAGTTAGTACAGAAATGGGCACTGAAGCTTTCTTT
CDR3: CASSKVSTEMGTEAFF
J: TRBJ1-1
D: NA
V: TRBV21-1

DNA: TGTGCCAGCAGTTATAGTTACGCGGGAGGGCCGTCCGGGGAGCTGTTTTTT
CDR3: CASSYSYAGGPSGELFF
J: TRBJ2-2
D: TRBD2
V: TRBV6-2/TRBV6-3

DNA: TGTGCTTGGGACAGGGGGCCCACTGAAGCTTTCTTT
CDR3: CAWDRGPTEAFF
J: TRBJ1-1
D: TRBD1
V: TRBV30

DNA: TGTGCCACCAGCAGTGGGGACGAGGGTAATTCACCCCTCCACTTT
CDR3: CATSSGDEGNSPLHF
J: TRBJ1-6
D: NA
V: TRBV15

DNA: TGTGCCCCCGCCGGGGCGGGGGGAGGGAATCAGCCCCAGCATTTT
CDR3: CAPAGAGGGNQPQHF
J: TRBJ1-5
D: NA
V: TRBV6-5